The rows below give T cell receptor beta chains drawn from one sample of a study of T cells in Graves' hyperthyroidism and ophthalmopathy. TCRdb re-called the multiplex PCR reads through MiXCR, storing one row per CDR3 protein. The sample yields tens of thousands of distinct CDR3 sequences, approximately 50% seen once. The material sequenced was peripheral blood or thyroid tissue (not recorded which). The receptors originated from a man aged 18 to 35 with Graves' hyperthyroidism. CDR3s include the opening cysteine and the closing phenylalanine or tryptophan. The D gene is left open where the match is weak. Clone size is not always given. Where it is, it says once, few, many or a class for expanded clones.

TRBV19,NA,few,TRBJ1-6,CASRRSSYNSPLHF,TGTGCCAGCAGACGGAGCTCCTATAATTCACCCCTCCACTTT
TRBV29-1,NA,NA,TRBJ2-7,CSVTPLGTYEQYF,TGCAGCGTGACGCCATTAGGAACCTACGAGCAGTACTTC
TRBV5-1,TRBD2,many,TRBJ2-3,CASSFLAGADTQYF,TGCGCCAGCAGCTTTCTAGCGGGAGCAGATACGCAGTATTTT
TRBV7-2,TRBD1,NA,TRBJ1-1,CASSKYRDRSITNTEAFF,TGTGCCAGCAGCAAATACCGGGACAGGAGTATAACGAACACTGAAGCTTTCTTT
TRBV7-3,NA,few,TRBJ2-7,CASSLTPDFYEQYF,TGTGCCAGCAGCTTAACTCCAGACTTCTACGAGCAGTACTTC
TRBV10-3,NA,NA,TRBJ1-1,CAIRRSHQDFGGRTEAFF,TGTGCCATCCGGCGCTCCCACCAAGATTTCGGGGGGAGGACTGAAGCTTTCTTT
TRBV7-2,TRBD1,many,TRBJ1-4,CASSEPGQPHEKLFF,TGTGCCAGCAGCGAACCGGGACAGCCTCATGAAAAACTGTTTTTT
TRBV7-6,NA,NA,TRBJ1-5,CASSPSTGPIARQPQHF,TGTGCCAGCAGCCCGAGTACAGGTCCCATAGCAAGGCAGCCCCAGCATTTT
TRBV20-1,TRBD2,NA,TRBJ2-7,CSALSYSGSSEQYF,TGCAGTGCTCTAAGCTATAGCGGGAGTAGTGAGCAGTACTTC
TRBV9,NA,once,TRBJ2-7,CASSVGSGGTYEQYF,TGTGCCAGCAGCGTAGGATCTGGGGGTACCTACGAGCAGTACTTC
TRBV9,TRBD1,many,TRBJ1-5,CASSVDGTGHQPQHF,TGTGCCAGCAGCGTAGATGGGACAGGGCATCAGCCCCAGCATTTT
TRBV7-9,NA,NA,TRBJ1-6,CASSLGTANSPLHF,TGTGCCAGCAGCTTAGGGACAGCAAATTCACCCCTCCACTTT
TRBV18,TRBD2,NA,TRBJ2-7,CASSPGPGLAGSTTYEQYF,TGTGCCAGCTCACCAGGGCCGGGACTAGCGGGGTCAACGACCTACGAGCAGTACTTC
TRBV28,TRBD2,NA,TRBJ2-2,CASSLSTSGIKVAGELFF,TGTGCCAGCAGCCTTTCGACTAGCGGGATTAAAGTCGCCGGGGAGCTGTTTTTT
TRBV7-6,NA,NA,TRBJ2-5,CASERSQETQYF,TGTGCCAGCGAACGGAGCCAAGAGACCCAGTACTTC
TRBV20-1,NA,many,TRBJ2-7,CSAKVTRGSYEQYF,TGCAGTGCTAAAGTCACTAGAGGCTCCTACGAGCAGTACTTC
TRBV18,NA,few,TRBJ1-1,CASSPLPTGGGNTEAFF,TGTGCCAGCTCACCGCTCCCAACGGGGGGGGGGAACACTGAAGCTTTCTTT
TRBV19,NA,NA,TRBJ1-1,CASSLGGGMNTEAFF,TGTGCCAGTAGCCTGGGTGGGGGAATGAACACTGAAGCTTTCTTT
TRBV5-1,NA,once,TRBJ1-2,CAGRGQLNRANHGYTF,TGCGCCGGCAGAGGACAGCTTAATAGAGCTAACCATGGCTACACCTTC
TRBV13,NA,many,TRBJ1-5,CASSNGPGPNQPQHF,TGTGCCAGCAGCAATGGGCCAGGGCCAAATCAGCCCCAGCATTTT
TRBV7-2,NA,medium-sized,TRBJ1-6,CASSLLKADNSPLHF,TGTGCCAGCAGCTTATTGAAGGCAGATAATTCACCCCTCCACTTT
TRBV20-1,TRBD1,once,TRBJ2-7,CSASPDRSSYEQYF,TGCAGTGCTAGCCCGGACAGGAGCTCCTACGAGCAGTACTTC
TRBV6-2/TRBV6-3,TRBD1,many,TRBJ2-2,CASSPTGAGELFF,TGTGCCAGCAGCCCGACAGGGGCCGGGGAGCTGTTTTTT
TRBV7-9,NA,many,TRBJ1-2,CASTASGGYTF,TGTGCCAGCACCGCGAGTGGTGGCTACACCTTC
TRBV24-1,TRBD1,NA,TRBJ1-1,CATSDTDRGWVTEAFF,TGTGCCACCAGTGATACGGACAGGGGTTGGGTCACTGAAGCTTTCTTT
TRBV7-2,NA,many,TRBJ1-4,CASSYYSNNEKLFF,TGTGCCAGCAGCTATTACAGCAATAATGAAAAACTGTTTTTT
TRBV30,NA,many,TRBJ1-2,CAWRRKDYGYTF,TGTGCCTGGAGACGGAAAGACTATGGCTACACCTTC
TRBV9,TRBD2,few,TRBJ2-3,CASSVSGGADTQYF,TGTGCCAGCAGCGTTAGCGGGGGGGCAGATACGCAGTATTTT
TRBV9,NA,many,TRBJ2-3,CASSGLSISDTQYF,TGTGCCAGCAGCGGATTATCAATCTCGGATACGCAGTATTTT
TRBV7-2,TRBD1,NA,TRBJ1-1,CASSLLRTGGRTEAFF,TGTGCCAGCAGCTTATTACGGACAGGGGGCCGCACTGAAGCTTTCTTT
TRBV28,TRBD1,many,TRBJ2-5,CASKEVAGGRTETQYF,TGTGCCAGCAAAGAAGTTGCAGGGGGCCGAACGGAGACCCAGTACTTC
TRBV5-1,NA,NA,TRBJ1-1,CASGLGLNTEAFF,TGCGCCAGCGGCTTGGGACTGAACACAGAAGCTTTCTTT
TRBV5-1,NA,medium-sized,TRBJ2-7,CASSFPGTYEQYF,TGCGCCAGCAGCTTCCCCGGGACATACGAGCAGTACTTC
TRBV29-1,NA,NA,TRBJ2-6,CSGGDRTGTEAF,TGCAGCGGGGGGGACAGAACAGGGACTGAAGCTTTC
TRBV9,TRBD2,many,TRBJ2-5,CASSPGTSGGYETQYF,TGTGCCAGCAGCCCAGGGACTAGCGGGGGCTATGAGACCCAGTACTTC
TRBV7-9,TRBD1,many,TRBJ2-6,CASSLRRDRSSSGANVLTF,TGTGCCAGCAGCCTCAGAAGGGACAGGAGTTCCTCTGGGGCCAACGTCCTGACTTTC
TRBV7-2,NA,NA,TRBJ1-5,CASRPGLFSNQPQHF,TGTGCCAGCAGGCCCGGACTCTTTAGCAATCAGCCCCAGCATTTT